This TCR beta chain was documented in a study of CD8 T cells in ankylosing spondylitis. CDR1 DFQATT and CDR2 SNEGSKA come from the germline V gene (reference sequence). Deletions cut 0 bases from V and 1 base from J, with 15 bases between. This CDR3 has 16 residues. This clonotype was observed a few times. Its antigen is still unknown. TCR beta libraries were made by quantitative 5'-RACE with molecular barcodes. TCRdb reprocessed the 5' RACE reads via MiXCR and lists one record per CDR3 protein. The table records some 840,000 distinct CDR3 sequences, 10% to 15% of them present only once. Broader study findings: There were earlier reports of some motif variants in reactive arthritis synovial fluid and blood. There was a TCR beta motif, made of roughly eight highly homologous variants, that appeared characteristic of ankylosing spondylitis blood. In ankylosing spondylitis patients, matched synovial fluid reportedly showed significant enrichment of disease-linked clones.

Sequencing was performed on blood, either unsorted or a sorted T cell fraction (not recorded which). This sequence originates from a male donor with ankylosing spondylitis. V and J are TRBV20-1 and TRBJ1-1; possibly TRBD1 for D (5 bases). CDR3 amino acids: CSARDPAGRPNTEAFF. The DNA of the CDR3 is TGCAGTGCTAGAGATCCCGCAGGGCGCCCGAACACTGAAGCTTTCTTT.